The next 23 T cell receptor beta chains were all read from a single sample in a study of cytomegalovirus exposure and HLA in healthy donors. With 60 Vbeta and 13 Jbeta primers, the PCR was carried out. The table came from immunoSEQ multiplex PCR; TCRdb's copy has only in-frame clones and leaves some out. The repertoire includes 100,000 to 150,000 clones, about 78% of them detected once, and less than 3.5% sits in the top ten. The sequenced sample consisted of PBMCs. Receptor source: a human donor in good health.

The chain links TRBV6-1 to TRBJ2-5, with 9 bases identical to TRBD1. Looked up from germline, CDR1 is MNHNS and CDR2 is SASEGT. This CDR3 is built from 15 residues. Losses at the gene ends were 6 bases for V and 4 bases for J; bases not matched to a gene: 9. The CDR3 DNA reads TGTGCCAGCAGGTTTGGGGACAGGGTGTCAGAGACCCAGTACTTC. Its protein is CASRFGDRVSETQYF.

This clone was observed a single time. This chain joins TRBV30 and TRBJ1-1, with 10 bases aligning to TRBD1. The CDR3 length is 13 residues. V lost 2 bases, J lost 12 bases, and 9 bases stayed unmatched. The germline V gene has CDR1 GTSNPN and CDR2 SVGIG (reference sequence). The CDR3 DNA sequence: TGTGCCTGGAGTAACCACTTGACAGGGGGCACTTTCTTT. As protein: CAWSNHLTGGTFF.

The chain has TRBV4-3 and TRBJ1-5; D is undetermined. Germline V lookup: CDR1 LGHNA, CDR2 YSLEER. Trimming removed 0 bases from V and 4 bases from J, with 7 bases in between. The CDR3 runs to 14 residues. CDR3 coding DNA: TGCGCCAGCAGCCAAGAGGCCAGAAATCAGCCCCAGCATTTT. Translating gives CASSQEARNQPQHF.

V and J are TRBV5-1 and TRBJ2-4; D not certain. The CDR3 covers 13 residues. The germline gives CDR1 SGHRS, CDR2 YFSETQ. V lost 5 bases and J 6 bases, leaving 12 bases between the germline ends. CDR3 in DNA: TGCGCCAGCAGTTACCTGAGAGGAAACATTCAGTACTTC. This gives the protein CASSYLRGNIQYF.

This clone was picked up one time. The J gene is TRBJ2-3, the V gene TRBV28; 9 positions agree with TRBD2. V was clipped by 2 bases and J by 7 bases; unmatched bases: 13. The CDR3 runs 17 residues. The germline gives CDR1 MDHEN, CDR2 SYDVKM. Written as DNA, the CDR3 is TGTGCCAGCAGTTTAATAGTTAGCGGGAGTTTCGGTCATACGCAGTATTTT. The encoded protein is CASSLIVSGSFGHTQYF.

This sequence joins TRBV6-1 and TRBJ1-2; D call uncertain. V was pared by 2 bases and J by 0 bases, with 19 bases between. The germline V gene encodes CDR1 MNHNS and CDR2 SASEGT. This CDR3 contains 18 residues. CDR3 bases: TGTGCCAGCAGTGAATCCGTTTGGAGGAGTCTGACTAACTATGGCTACACCTTC. Protein: CASSESVWRSLTNYGYTF.

V is TRBV5-4 and J is TRBJ2-1; TRBD2 aligns across 11 bases. Trimming removed 1 base from V and 0 bases from J; junction bases left unmatched: 12. This CDR3 region has 20 residues. Germline CDR1 and CDR2: SGHNT and YYREEE (reference sequence). In nucleotides, the CDR3 is TGTGCCAGCAGCTTGTTAACACTAGCGGGAGCTCTCAGCTCCTACAATGAGCAGTTCTTC. It is translated as CASSLLTLAGALSSYNEQFF.

This clone was detected a few times. This chain joins TRBV6-1 and TRBJ1-4; the D gene is possibly TRBD1 (5 bases). The length of the CDR3 is 15 residues. Germline V lookup: CDR1 MNHNS, CDR2 SASEGT. The V end lost 2 bases, the J end lost 6 bases, and 13 bases lay between the germline ends. CDR3 DNA sequence: TGTGCCAGCAGTGAAACACCTGACAGATATGAAAAACTGTTTTTT. Translating gives CASSETPDRYEKLFF.

The chain combines TRBV5-1 with TRBJ2-7; weak D call: TRBD1 (6 bases). From germline, CDR1 is SGHRS and CDR2 YFSETQ. This CDR3 is built from 15 residues. V was cut by 4 bases and J by 2 bases, with 16 bases left in between. The CDR3 nucleotides read TGCGCCAGCAGCCCCCCGACAGGTTCCACCTACGAGCAGTACTTC. Protein: CASSPPTGSTYEQYF. Full variable domain (rest looked up from reference TRBV5-1 and TRBJ2-7): KAGVTQTPRYLIKTRGQQVTLSCSPISGHRSVSWYQQTPGQGLQFLFEYFSETQRNKGNFPGRFSGRQFSNSRSEMNVSTLELGDSALYLCASSPPTGSTYEQYFGPGTRLTVT.

This clone appeared a few times. This chain links TRBV5-4 with TRBJ1-4; TRBD1 might be the D (5 bases). This CDR3 is built from 14 residues. Trimming shortened V by 5 bases and J by 8 bases, and 16 bases separated the two germline ends. Looked up from germline, CDR1 is SGHNT and CDR2 is YYREEE (reference sequence). The CDR3 sequence is CASSPGGRLEKLFF. The CDR3 DNA sequence: TGTGCCAGCAGTCCCGGGGGACGGTTAGAAAAACTGTTTTTT. The full variable domain, completed using reference TRBV5-4 and TRBJ1-4, is ETGVTQSPTHLIKTRGQQVTLRCSSQSGHNTVSWYQQALGQGPQFIFQYYREEENGRGNFPPRFSGLQFPNYSSELNVNALELDDSALYLCASSPGGRLEKLFFGSGTQLSVL.

V usage is TRBV27 and J usage is TRBJ1-1; 7 bases are a match to TRBD1. V dropped 6 bases and J dropped 4; count of bases not matched to a gene: 2. Germline V gene lookup returns CDR1 MNHEY and CDR2 SMNVEV (reference sequence). The length of the CDR3 is 12 residues. The CDR3 spells CASRGTATEAFF. The CDR3 nucleotides are TGTGCCAGCAGGGGGACAGCCACTGAAGCTTTCTTT.

CDR3 region: CASSLGMETQYF. The CDR3 nucleotides read TGCGCCAGCAGCTTGGGTATGGAGACCCAGTACTTC. J is TRBJ2-5 and V is TRBV5-1; D gene unclear. CDR3 length equals 12 residues. V lost 0 bases and J 5 bases, leaving 5 bases between the germline ends. Germline CDR1 is SGHRS and CDR2 is YFSETQ.

The chain links TRBV4-3 to TRBJ1-2; the D is unclear. The germline V gene encodes CDR1 LGHNA and CDR2 YSLEER. Trimming stripped 0 bases from V and 10 bases from J, with 15 bases between. The CDR3 length is 14 residues. The CDR3 sequence is CASSQDEAGTIYTF. The CDR3 region has the DNA TGCGCCAGCAGCCAAGATGAGGCGGGCACCATCTACACCTTC.

V usage is TRBV25-1 and J usage is TRBJ1-2, with 8 bases fitting TRBD1. The germline V gene encodes CDR1 MGHDK and CDR2 SYGVNS. This CDR3 comprises 15 residues. V shed 2 bases, J shed 4 bases, and the junction held 6 bases outside the gene matches. Here the CDR3 reads CASSETTGGSYGYTF. The CDR3 bases are TGTGCCAGCAGTGAAACCACAGGGGGTAGCTATGGCTACACCTTC.

The V gene is TRBV19, the J gene TRBJ1-2, with TRBD1 matching 7 bases. The V and J ends lost 5 bases and 8 bases, in that order; junction bases with no gene match: 8. The CDR3 is made up of 13 amino acids. Germline lookup yields CDR1 LNHDA and CDR2 SQIVND (reference sequence). The CDR3 nucleotides read TGTGCCAGTAGTCATACAGGGGTCGGGGGCTACACCTTC. Protein sequence: CASSHTGVGGYTF.

J is TRBJ1-2 and V is TRBV5-1, with D tentatively TRBD1 (6 bases). V gave up 3 bases and J gave up 3 bases, with 12 bases separating them. Germline V CDR1 and CDR2: SGHRS, YFSETQ. The CDR3 spans 14 residues. The CDR3 is CASSSGPGDYGYTF. In DNA form, the CDR3 reads TGCGCCAGCAGCTCGGGGCCAGGGGACTATGGCTACACCTTC.

Details on this clone: An end of the junction does not agree with germline; a read error may underlie this. The genes are TRBV5-4 and TRBJ2-5, with D uncertain. This CDR3 region has 14 residues. Looked up from germline, CDR1 is SGHNT and CDR2 is YYREEE (reference sequence). The CDR3 loop reads CASGLTGRQETQYF. CDR3 nucleotide sequence: TGTGCCAGCGGCTTGACTGGCAGGCAAGAGACCCAGTACTTC. Filled out from reference TRBV5-4 and TRBJ2-5, the complete variable domain reads ETGVTQSPTHLIKTRGQQVTLRCSSQSGHNTVSWYQQALGQGPQFIFQYYREEENGRGNFPPRFSGLQFPNYSSELNVNALELDDSALYLCASGLTGRQETQYFGPGTRLLVL.

This chain joins TRBV15 and TRBJ2-1; 10 bases fit TRBD1. Germline V lookup: CDR1 LNHNV, CDR2 YYDKDF (reference sequence). The CDR3 spans 15 residues. V lost 2 bases, J lost 4 bases, and 2 bases stayed unmatched. The CDR3 loop reads CATSRQGQGYNEQFF. As DNA, the CDR3 is TGTGCCACCAGCAGACAGGGACAGGGGTACAATGAGCAGTTCTTC.

This chain links TRBV7-9 with TRBJ1-2; D not certain. V was trimmed by 2 bases and J by 8 bases, leaving 9 bases between them. Per germline, CDR1 SEHNR and CDR2 FQNEAQ (reference sequence). The CDR3 is 12 amino acids. The CDR3 bases are TGTGCCAGCAGCTTACGGGTGGCAGGCTACACCTTC. Its protein is CASSLRVAGYTF.

This rearrangement joins TRBV27 to TRBJ2-1, with 9 bases lining up with TRBD1. The germline gives CDR1 MNHEY, CDR2 SMNVEV (reference sequence). Germline trimming cut 0 bases from V and 3 bases from J; bases unmatched to any gene: 3. CDR3 size: 16 residues. The CDR3 bases are TGTGCCAGCAGTTTATCCGGGACAGGGAACTACAATGAGCAGTTCTTC. This codes for CASSLSGTGNYNEQFF.

The rearrangement links TRBV5-4 to TRBJ2-2; 8 nucleotides align to TRBD2. J was trimmed by 6 bases and V by 1 base; bases with no gene match: 8. Germline V gene sequence: CDR1 SGHNT, CDR2 YYREEE (reference sequence). The CDR3 length is 16 residues. CDR3: CASSLMVAGRSGELFF. The DNA for the CDR3 is TGTGCCAGCAGCTTGATGGTAGCGGGAAGGTCCGGGGAGCTGTTTTTT.

This clone was detected once. CDR3 DNA: TGCGCCAGCAGCTTTGCTAGCGGGCGGGCCACAGATACGCAGTATTTT. Translating gives CASSFASGRATDTQYF. V is TRBV5-1 and J is TRBJ2-3, with 8 bases fitting TRBD2. The V gene end was trimmed by 2 bases and the J gene end by 2 bases; junction bases not matched to a gene: 7. The CDR3 length is 16 residues. CDR1 SGHRS and CDR2 YFSETQ come from the germline V gene.

The CDR3, as DNA: TGTGCCAGCGCAAGGGGGCGGGCGTCAATAAATGAGCAGTTCTTC. Amino acid sequence: CASARGRASINEQFF. The chain recombines TRBV7-9 with TRBJ2-1, with TRBD1 identical over 7 bases. V lost 8 bases to trimming and J lost 7 bases; unmatched junction nucleotides: 14. The CDR3 is made up of 15 amino acids. Per the germline V gene, CDR1 is SEHNR and CDR2 is FQNEAQ (reference sequence).